This TCR beta chain was retrieved from a study of T cells expressing NK-cell markers (dated by TCRdb to about 2020). As for the study more broadly: About 8 donors provided sorted CD3+CD56+NKG2C+, CD3+CD56+NKG2C- and CD3+CD56-NKG2C+ T-cell subsets, whose TCR beta-chain repertoires were profiled. The study sequenced eight donors, all healthy volunteers chosen at random: three men and five women. Seven of the eight sequenced donors were HCMV-seropositive and one was HCMV-seronegative. Illumina HiSeq 2000/2500, MiSeq or NextSeq was used to sequence libraries as 2 x 150 bp reads. Results and caveats for the whole study, not just this receptor: In several donors, the dominant CD3+CD56+NKG2C+ clonotypes were among the top 10 CD8+ clonotypes and accounted for about 1.0-7.5% of CD8+ T cells. It remained unclear whether the expanded NKG2C-expressing T cell clones were specific for HCMV antigens. Those dominant clonotypes were again the most abundant among CD3+CD56-NKG2C+ cells in a handful of donors, at roughly 28.3-60.1%.

To determine HCMV serostatus, a commercial ELISA kit was used to detect HCMV-specific IgG in serum. Peripheral blood mononuclear cells were isolated from blood by Ficoll density gradient centrifugation. Measured from the cysteine to the phenylalanine, the CDR3 is 18 residues long. No DNA has been recorded. CDR1 MGHRA and CDR2 YSYEKL are derived from the germline V gene. About this clonotype: Its recognized antigen is unknown.

The sample was run on an Illumina HiSeq 2000. TCR beta cDNA libraries were prepared using 5'RACE template switching, which introduced a universal primer site and unique molecular identifiers. cDNA synthesis was primed from the TCR beta constant segment and was followed by two successive PCR amplification steps. The original pipeline was this. MIGEC was used to demultiplex reads and group reads by UMI, and MiTCR was used to assemble and quantify clonotypes. To exclude erroneous sequences, only TCR cDNA sequences supported by at least two reads were retained. The tcR package was used for downstream repertoire analysis, with clonotypes matched between fractions based on CDR3 nucleotide sequence plus V segment. VDJmatch was used to annotate antigen specificity against VDJdb, with one amino acid substitution in CDR3 permitted. Reads reprocessed by TCRdb are summarized as one entry per CDR3 protein sequence, and DNA is absent. It is TCRdb's table, rather than the study itself, that gives the V and J calls and clone size. This sample's table carries tens of thousands of distinct CDR3 sequences. The ten most abundant clones make up over 45% of the sample.

This TCR was recovered from a woman between 18 and 70 years old in good health. Input material: blood T cells: a sorted CD56 or NKG2C T cell subset, CD4+ or CD8+ T cells, or bulk PBMC T cells (not recorded which). The sequence is built from TRBV4-1 and TRBJ2-6. The CDR3 protein sequence reads: CASSQGGTQSSGANVLTF.